These 27 T cell receptor beta chains were sequenced from one sample in a study of OX40 agonist ivuxolimab in advanced cancers. Assay used: immunoSEQ multiplex PCR; TCRdb lists only in-frame clones, some missing. Of under 85,000 clones listed, around 80% were seen once; the top ten hold around 5%. The specimen comprised CD4+ or CD8+ T cells sorted from blood, sampled in a trial of the OX40 agonist ivuxolimab. These receptor sequences come from an adult with an advanced solid tumor such as melanoma, head and neck, liver or kidney cancer.

This clone appeared once. The rearrangement links TRBV10-3 to TRBJ1-2, with TRBD1 identical over 8 bases. Germline V lookup: CDR1 ENHRY, CDR2 SYGVKD. Germline trimming cut 0 bases from V and 5 bases from J; bases unmatched to any gene: 8. There are 16 residues in the CDR3. The CDR3 bases are TGTGCCATCAGTGAGTCAGAAAGGACAGGGACGTATGGCTACACCTTC. This gives the protein CAISESERTGTYGYTF.

The rearrangement joins TRBV18 to TRBJ2-3; 8 nucleotides align to TRBD2. With V trimmed by 3 bases and J by 8 bases, 19 bases remained unmatched. CDR3 length: 18 amino acids. Germline V gene data show CDR1 as KGHSH and CDR2 as LQKENI. CDR3 DNA: TGTGCCAGCTCACCGCGAGACCCGGTCTGGACTAGCAGTGTTACGCAGTATTTT. As protein: CASSPRDPVWTSSVTQYF.

This clone was seen a few times. J is TRBJ1-6 and V is TRBV6-5; 7 nucleotides match TRBD1. Trimming cost V 5 bases and J 5 bases; bases outside gene matches: 3. The CDR3 totals 14 residues. Germline V CDR1 and CDR2: MNHEY, SVGAGI. CDR3 in amino acids: CASSDDRDNSPLHF. Written as DNA, the CDR3 is TGTGCCAGCAGTGATGACAGGGATAATTCACCCCTCCACTTT.

This rearrangement joins TRBV5-1 to TRBJ1-4; D may be TRBD1 (6 bases). V lost 0 bases, J lost 5 bases, and 11 bases lay in between. The CDR3 contains 15 residues. The germline gives CDR1 SGHRS, CDR2 YFSETQ. The CDR3 sequence: CASSLVGGSNEKLFF. CDR3 nucleotides: TGCGCCAGCAGCTTGGTAGGGGGATCGAATGAAAAACTGTTTTTT.

This clone was seen just once. J is TRBJ1-1 and V is TRBV10-3; a weak D match, TRBD1 (5 bases). Germline V CDR1 and CDR2: ENHRY, SYGVKD. Trimming took 2 bases from V and 5 from J, leaving 12 bases between them. The CDR3 is made up of 14 amino acids. The CDR3 nucleotides read TGTGCCATCAGTGAGCCGGGGGTGAGGACTGAAGCTTTCTTT. Translating it yields CAISEPGVRTEAFF.

The V gene is TRBV2, the J gene TRBJ1-2; TRBD1 is a possible D gene (5 bases). The ends were cut back, 7 bases at V and 2 bases at J, with 14 bases in the middle. From germline, CDR1 is SNHLY and CDR2 FYNNEI. The CDR3 length is 14 residues. The DNA of the CDR3 is TGTGCCAGCACCGAAGGGGCAGGGAACTATGGCTACACCTTC. This encodes CASTEGAGNYGYTF.

The chain recombines TRBV2 with TRBJ1-4, with 12 bases matching TRBD1. Germline lookup yields CDR1 SNHLY and CDR2 FYNNEI. Trimming removed 6 bases from V and 6 bases from J; junction bases left unmatched: 2. This CDR3 is 14 amino acids long. As DNA, the CDR3 is TGTGCCAGCAGGGGGACAGGGGGCGATGAAAAACTGTTTTTT. It is translated as CASRGTGGDEKLFF. The whole variable domain, remainder taken from reference TRBV2 and TRBJ1-4, is EPEVTQTPSHQVTQMGQEVILRCVPISNHLYFYWYRQILGQKVEFLVSFYNNEISEKSEIFDDQFSVERPDGSNFTLKIRSTKLEDSAMYFCASRGTGGDEKLFFGSGTQLSVL.

The V and J genes are TRBV27 and TRBJ1-4, with 12 nucleotides matching TRBD1. Germline values: CDR1 MNHEY, CDR2 SMNVEV (reference sequence). The trim removed 9 bases at V and 1 base at J, leaving 6 bases unmatched. This CDR3 is 16 amino acids long. CDR3 in amino acids: CASGTGGTLTNEKLFF. CDR3 sequence (DNA): TGTGCCAGTGGGACAGGGGGCACTTTAACTAATGAAAAACTGTTTTTT.

There are a few counts of this clone. The V gene is TRBV18, the J gene TRBJ2-2; a possible D gene is TRBD1 (5 bases). With 2 bases removed from V and 4 bases from J, the gap between germline ends came to 20 bases. In germline, CDR1 is KGHSH, CDR2 LQKENI. This CDR3 contains 18 residues. CDR3 protein: CASSPGPGIPRSTGELFF. CDR3 DNA: TGTGCCAGCTCACCAGGACCAGGGATCCCCAGGAGCACCGGGGAGCTGTTTTTT.

The chain has TRBV7-2 and TRBJ1-2; D possibly corresponds to TRBD1 (5 bases). CDR3 length: 14 residues. V was clipped by 2 bases and J by 8 bases, with 15 bases between them. Per germline, CDR1 SGHTA and CDR2 FQGNSA. The CDR3 loop is CASSLYRPPGGYTF. Here the CDR3 DNA reads TGTGCCAGCAGCTTATACAGGCCCCCAGGGGGCTACACCTTC.

The CDR3 loop is CASSSYSPWGFF. CDR3 DNA: TGTGCCAGCAGCTCGTACAGCCCATGGGGTTTCTTT. The gene calls are TRBV7-8 and TRBJ1-1, with unresolved D. Germline V gives CDR1 SGHVS, CDR2 FQNEAQ. There are 12 residues in the CDR3. The V gene lost 4 bases and the J gene lost 13 bases, with 16 bases spanning the gap.

The chain links TRBV30 to TRBJ2-1; the D gene is possibly TRBD2 (6 bases). Germline V gives CDR1 GTSNPN, CDR2 SVGIG (reference sequence). V lost 4 bases to trimming and J lost 9 bases, with 10 bases between them. This CDR3 has 11 residues. CDR3 protein: CAWTLGGEQFF. The CDR3 coding sequence is TGTGCCTGGACTTTGGGGGGTGAGCAGTTCTTC.

The gene calls are TRBV5-1 and TRBJ2-7; 10 bases map to TRBD2. Losses at the gene ends were 3 bases for V and 0 bases for J; bases not matched to a gene: 6. CDR1 SGHRS and CDR2 YFSETQ come from the germline V gene. CDR3 length equals 16 residues. CDR3 bases: TGCGCCAGCAGCTCGGAAGCGGGAGGGAGCTCCTACGAGCAGTACTTC. Encoded protein: CASSSEAGGSSYEQYF. Combining the CDR3 with reference TRBV5-1 and TRBJ2-7 gives the whole variable domain KAGVTQTPRYLIKTRGQQVTLSCSPISGHRSVSWYQQTPGQGLQFLFEYFSETQRNKGNFPGRFSGRQFSNSRSEMNVSTLELGDSALYLCASSSEAGGSSYEQYFGPGTRLTVT.

The chain combines TRBV5-1 with TRBJ1-1; 9 bases are a match to TRBD1. CDR1 SGHRS and CDR2 YFSETQ come from the germline V gene. The CDR3 is 14 residues long. V lost 2 bases, J lost 6 bases, and 5 bases stayed unmatched. The CDR3 is CASSFLQGASEAFF. The CDR3 DNA sequence: TGCGCCAGCAGCTTTCTACAGGGGGCTTCTGAAGCTTTCTTT.

For this clone: Other DNA sequences of this sample code for an identical CDR3. J is TRBJ1-2 and V is TRBV14; no clear D. CDR3 length: 13 amino acids. Germline CDR1 is SGHDN and CDR2 is FVKESK. V lost 1 base and J lost 4, with 7 bases in between. The CDR3, as DNA: TGTGCCAGCAGCCAAGGACTCGGCTATGGCTACACCTTC. Residues: CASSQGLGYGYTF. Full variable domain (rest looked up from reference TRBV14 and TRBJ1-2): EAGVTQFPSHSVIEKGQTVTLRCDPISGHDNLYWYRRVMGKEIKFLLHFVKESKQDESGMPNNRFLAERTGGTYSTLKVQPAELEDSGVYFCASSQGLGYGYTFGSGTRLTVV.

The V call is TRBV6-6, the J call TRBJ2-7; D may be TRBD1 (8 bases). The CDR3 loop spans 15 amino acids. The V end was cut by 6 bases, the J end by 13 bases, with 28 bases between. Germline assignment: CDR1 MNHNY and CDR2 SVGAGI (reference sequence). The CDR3 spells CASSPRGDRSSSSYF. The CDR3 bases are TGTGCCAGCAGCCCCCGGGGGGACAGGTCATCATCGTCTTACTTC.

V and J are TRBV7-3 and TRBJ1-1; no clear D. The germline V and J ends were trimmed by 1 base and 6 bases, with 6 bases remaining between them. Germline CDR1 SGHTA, CDR2 FQGTGA. The CDR3 spans 12 residues. The CDR3 coding sequence is TGTGCCAGCAGCTTAAGGCGCGCTGAAGCTTTCTTT. Amino acids: CASSLRRAEAFF.

The V call is TRBV15, the J call TRBJ2-7, with D perhaps being TRBD1 or TRBD2 (5 bases each). With 2 bases removed from V and 2 bases from J, the gap between germline ends came to 10 bases. CDR1 and CDR2 (germline): LNHNV, YYDKDF (reference sequence). The CDR3 length is 14 residues. The CDR3 DNA is TGTGCCACCAGCAGACGGGACGCAGCCTACGAGCAGTACTTC. As protein: CATSRRDAAYEQYF.

The chain is built from TRBV6-6 and TRBJ1-1; maybe TRBD1 (5 bases). Trimming stripped 8 bases from V and 1 base from J, with 11 bases between. The CDR3 is 13 residues long. Germline CDR1 MNHNY, CDR2 SVGAGI (reference sequence). CDR3 sequence (DNA): TGTGCCAGCGTAGATGACAGGAACACTGAAGCTTTCTTT. This encodes CASVDDRNTEAFF.

This chain connects TRBV18 to TRBJ1-2; tentative D call: TRBD1 (5 bases). This CDR3 region has 15 residues. Per the germline V gene, CDR1 is KGHSH and CDR2 is LQKENI. V was trimmed by 5 bases and J by 2 bases, leaving 15 bases between them. CDR3 sequence: CASSEGTGRNYGYTF. The DNA for the CDR3 is TGTGCCAGCTCAGAGGGGACCGGGAGAAACTATGGCTACACCTTC. The full variable domain, completed using reference TRBV18 and TRBJ1-2, is NAGVMQNPRHLVRRRGQEARLRCSPMKGHSHVYWYRQLPEEGLKFMVYLQKENIIDESGMPKERFSAEFPKEGPSILRIQQVVRGDSAAYFCASSEGTGRNYGYTFGSGTRLTVV.

The chain combines TRBV5-4 with TRBJ1-6, with D possibly being TRBD1 (5 bases). The germline gives CDR1 SGHNT, CDR2 YYREEE (reference sequence). The germline V and J ends were trimmed by 2 bases and 10 bases, with 13 bases remaining between them. The CDR3 spans 14 residues. The CDR3 protein is CASSFSGASSPLHF. Here the CDR3 DNA reads TGTGCCAGCAGCTTTTCTGGGGCGAGCTCACCCCTCCACTTT.

The rearrangement uses TRBV29-1 and TRBJ2-7; D possibly corresponds to TRBD2 (5 bases). CDR3 length: 13 amino acids. CDR1 is SQVTM and CDR2 is ANQGSEA in the germline V gene. Trimming left V 4 bases short and J 2 bases short, with 12 bases between. CDR3 sequence (DNA): TGCAGCGTTGCATGGAGGTCCGCCTACGAGCAGTACTTC. This encodes CSVAWRSAYEQYF.

This clone turned up a few times. The gene calls are TRBV11-2 and TRBJ1-2; the match to TRBD1 covers 10 bases. This CDR3 contains 13 residues. V gave up 5 bases and J gave up 6 bases; unmatched junction bases: 3. Germline CDR1 and CDR2: SGHAT and FQNNGV. CDR3 region: CASSTGTGDGYTF. Here the CDR3 DNA reads TGTGCCAGCAGCACCGGGACAGGGGATGGCTACACCTTC.

This chain connects TRBV10-3 to TRBJ2-1; TRBD1 might be the D (6 bases). The CDR3 runs to 16 residues. Germline-derived CDR1 and CDR2 are ENHRY and SYGVKD. Trimming took off 8 bases at V and 4 bases at J, with 21 bases between the two ends. CDR3 region: CAIGSGAIGGYNEQFF. The CDR3 coding sequence is TGTGCCATCGGGTCAGGGGCCATAGGTGGGTACAATGAGCAGTTCTTC.

The gene calls are TRBV6-4 and TRBJ1-5; D gene uncertain. Germline-derived CDR1 and CDR2 are MRHNA and SNTAGT. Trimming shortened V by 1 base and J by 3 bases, and 13 bases separated the two germline ends. The CDR3 spans 16 residues. CDR3 amino acids: CASSDCLVAINQPQHF. The CDR3 bases are TGTGCCAGCAGTGACTGTCTTGTTGCCATCAATCAGCCCCAGCATTTT.

The rearrangement joins TRBV19 to TRBJ1-1; TRBD1 matches 12 bases. Trimming at V came to 6 bases and at J to 12 bases, leaving 14 bases not matched to a gene. Germline CDR1 is LNHDA and CDR2 is SQIVND (reference sequence). This CDR3 has 15 amino acids. The CDR3 DNA is TGTGCCAGTAGGACGAATCCGGGACAGGGGGCACGGTCTTTCTTT. This translates into CASRTNPGQGARSFF. Full variable domain (missing parts from reference TRBV19 and TRBJ1-1): DGGITQSPKYLFRKEGQNVTLSCEQNLNHDAMYWYRQDPGQGLRLIYYSQIVNDFQKGDIAEGYSVSREKKESFPLTVTSAQKNPTAFYLCASRTNPGQGARSFFGQGTRLTVV.

V and J are TRBV7-2 and TRBJ1-5, with D possibly TRBD1 on 6 matching bases. The germline V gene encodes CDR1 SGHTA and CDR2 FQGNSA. Trimming pared 5 bases from V and 3 bases from J, leaving 17 bases between. The CDR3 is made up of 16 amino acids. The CDR3 protein is CASSPEGGGLNQPQHF. The CDR3 region has the DNA TGTGCCAGCAGCCCTGAAGGGGGGGGGCTCAATCAGCCCCAGCATTTT.